Following are 11 T cell receptor beta chains from one sample sequenced in a study of CD8+ T cells in alopecia areata. Treatment: oral pan-JAK inhibitor, 5-10 mg twice daily. RNA, once extracted, was reverse transcribed into cDNA for use as the sequencing template. This table comes from immunoSEQ multiplex PCR, and its TCRdb copy is limited to in-frame clones, with some not included. The profile shows about 120,000 clones, 53% of them singletons. The sequencing here drew on CD4+ T cells sorted from blood, taken at week 4, from a patient treated with tofacitinib. These receptors all come from a human donor with alopecia areata.

The rearrangement links TRBV6-1 to TRBJ1-2; D possibly corresponds to TRBD1 (5 bases). V lost 7 bases to trimming and J lost 4 bases, with 13 bases between them. This CDR3 is built from 13 residues. Per the germline V gene, CDR1 is MNHNS and CDR2 is SASEGT. The CDR3 sequence: CASTEPRVYGYTF. The DNA for the CDR3 is TGTGCCAGCACCGAGCCCAGGGTCTATGGCTACACCTTC.

The rearrangement links TRBV6-1 to TRBJ1-4; 8 bases align to TRBD1. The germline V gene encodes CDR1 MNHNS and CDR2 SASEGT. The J segment lost 8 bases and the V segment lost 6 bases, leaving 5 bases of the junction unmatched. This CDR3 has 13 amino acids. DNA of the CDR3: TGTGCCAGCAGAAGGACAGGGCCCGAAAAACTGTTTTTT. Its translation is CASRRTGPEKLFF.

This clone was seen a handful of times. The rearrangement links TRBV4-1 to TRBJ1-3; D call uncertain. This CDR3 region has 18 residues. V lost 1 base to trimming and J lost 0 bases, with 16 bases between them. Germline CDR1 and CDR2: MGHRA and YSYEKL. CDR3 bases: TGCGCCAGCAGCCAAGTCGATCTGGGATTTGGCTCTGGAAACACCATATATTTT. It specifies CASSQVDLGFGSGNTIYF.

This chain links TRBV30 with TRBJ2-3; TRBD1 agrees at 7 bases. V gave up 7 bases and J gave up 1 base; unmatched junction bases: 8. CDR3 size: 14 residues. Germline V lookup: CDR1 GTSNPN, CDR2 SVGIG (reference sequence). The CDR3 here is CAYETGIRTDTQYF. CDR3 bases: TGTGCCTACGAGACAGGGATCCGCACAGATACGCAGTATTTT.

J is TRBJ1-6 and V is TRBV7-2; D is unresolved. Trimming left V 7 bases short and J 9 bases short, with 22 bases between. The germline CDR1 and CDR2 sequences are SGHTA and FQGNSA. CDR3 size: 16 residues. The CDR3 here is CASTRGAGAVRSPLHF. As DNA, the CDR3 is TGTGCCAGCACTCGGGGTGCGGGAGCTGTTCGTTCACCCCTCCACTTT.

This clone appeared a few times. The chain joins TRBV6-6 to TRBJ2-7; TRBD1 matches 10 bases. Germline V gene lookup returns CDR1 MNHNY and CDR2 SVGAGI (reference sequence). The CDR3 runs 13 residues. Unmatched junction bases numbered 4, after V lost 8 bases and J lost 3 bases. The CDR3: CASGRDRGYEQYF. The CDR3 coding sequence is TGTGCCAGCGGCCGGGACAGGGGCTACGAGCAGTACTTC.

A few counts support this clone. V gene TRBV5-5 combines with J gene TRBJ2-5; D unresolved. V was trimmed by 4 bases and J by 5 bases, leaving 6 bases between them. CDR1 is SGHKS, CDR2 YYEKEE, per germline (reference sequence). This CDR3 spans 11 amino acids. CDR3 amino acids: CASSAAETQYF. The CDR3 nucleotides are TGTGCCAGCAGCGCCGCCGAGACCCAGTACTTC.

The chain links TRBV27 to TRBJ1-5; 7 bases are a match to TRBD1. Trimming removed 3 bases from V and 6 bases from J; junction bases left unmatched: 5. Per the germline V gene, CDR1 is MNHEY and CDR2 is SMNVEV (reference sequence). There are 14 residues in the CDR3. Here the CDR3 reads CASSFRQGGQPQHF. The CDR3 DNA sequence: TGTGCCAGCAGTTTCCGACAGGGTGGTCAGCCCCAGCATTTT.

The chain links TRBV30 to TRBJ1-2, with D perhaps matching TRBD1 (5 bases). V was trimmed by 0 bases and J by 4 bases, leaving 6 bases between them. This CDR3 is 12 amino acids long. Looked up from germline, CDR1 is GTSNPN and CDR2 is SVGIG (reference sequence). DNA of the CDR3: TGTGCCTGGAGTGTACAGGCCTATGGCTACACCTTC. It codes for CAWSVQAYGYTF.

The genes are TRBV7-9 and TRBJ1-1; possible D gene TRBD1, 5 bases. CDR1 is SEHNR, CDR2 FQNEAQ, per germline (reference sequence). V was pared by 5 bases and J by 0 bases, with 19 bases between. The CDR3 length is 17 residues. This chain's CDR3 is CASSPTLRQPLNTEAFF. As DNA, the CDR3 is TGTGCCAGCAGCCCGACGTTGAGACAGCCTTTGAACACTGAAGCTTTCTTT.

The chain joins TRBV7-9 to TRBJ1-2, with D tentatively TRBD1 (6 bases). V gave up 3 bases and J gave up 3 bases, with 17 bases separating them. The CDR3 is 16 residues long. Germline V gene data show CDR1 as SEHNR and CDR2 as FQNEAQ (reference sequence). CDR3 in amino acids: CASSFYYGGYDYGYTF. CDR3 sequence (DNA): TGTGCCAGCAGCTTTTACTATGGGGGCTACGACTATGGCTACACCTTC.